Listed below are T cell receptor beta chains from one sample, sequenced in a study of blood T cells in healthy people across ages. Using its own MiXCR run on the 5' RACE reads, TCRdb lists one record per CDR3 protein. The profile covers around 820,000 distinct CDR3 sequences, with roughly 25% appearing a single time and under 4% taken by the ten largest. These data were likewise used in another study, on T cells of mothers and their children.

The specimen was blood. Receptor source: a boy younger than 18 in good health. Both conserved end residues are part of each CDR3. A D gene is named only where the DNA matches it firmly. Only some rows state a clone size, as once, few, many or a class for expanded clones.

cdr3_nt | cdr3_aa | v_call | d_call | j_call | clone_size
TGCAGCGTCAACGTGGGGGGGTATGGCTACACCTTC | CSVNVGGYGYTF | TRBV29-1 | - | TRBJ1-2 | -
TGTGCCAGCAGTTTAGGGCAGGGGCCTACCGAGCAGTACTTC | CASSLGQGPTEQYF | TRBV27 | - | TRBJ2-7 | -
TGTGCCAGCACTGGAGACAGGGCAGAGACCCAGTACTTC | CASTGDRAETQYF | TRBV7-2 | TRBD1 | TRBJ2-5 | few
TGTGCCAGCAGCTTCGTGGAGGGCCGCTCCTACGAGCAGTACTTC | CASSFVEGRSYEQYF | TRBV5-6 | - | TRBJ2-7 | -
TGCGCCAGCAGCCAAGGGGTGGCTAGCGGCACCTACGAGCAGTACTTC | CASSQGVASGTYEQYF | TRBV4-3 | TRBD2 | TRBJ2-7 | -
TGTGCCAGCAGCTTAGAACGACTAGCGGGGGTCACAGATACGCAGTATTTT | CASSLERLAGVTDTQYF | TRBV11-2 | TRBD2 | TRBJ2-3 | -
TGTGCCAGCTCACCAAGAAGGAACAATCAGCCCCAGCATTTT | CASSPRRNNQPQHF | TRBV18 | - | TRBJ1-5 | -
TGTGCCTGGTCTAATAGGCGGGAGGCGAGGTACCAAGAGACCCAGTACTTC | CAWSNRREARYQETQYF | TRBV30 | TRBD2 | TRBJ2-5 | -
TGTGCCAGCAGTGAATTCGGGACAGGGATGTACGAGCAGTACTTC | CASSEFGTGMYEQYF | TRBV25-1 | TRBD1 | TRBJ2-7 | few
TGTGCCAGCAGCCTCCAGACTGACTATGGCTACACCTTC | CASSLQTDYGYTF | TRBV7-9 | - | TRBJ1-2 | once
TGTGCCAGCAGCTTGGTATTAGCGGGGGTTAACTTC | CASSLVLAGVNF | TRBV7-2 | TRBD2 | TRBJ2-5 | few
TGTGCCAGTACCCACCACGGAGGCTACTACAATGAGCAGTTCTTC | CASTHHGGYYNEQFF | TRBV19 | - | TRBJ2-1 | -
TGTGCCAGCAGCAAACGACAGGGGCCCTACGAGCAGTACTTC | CASSKRQGPYEQYF | TRBV7-9 | TRBD1 | TRBJ2-7 | few
TGTGCCAGCAGCCAAGATCCGGGGGTCCAAGAGCAGTACTTC | CASSQDPGVQEQYF | TRBV3-1 | - | TRBJ2-5 | -
TGTGCCAGCAGCCCAAATGGGCTAGCGGGGGTAAATGAGCAGTTCTTC | CASSPNGLAGVNEQFF | TRBV7-3 | TRBD2 | TRBJ2-1 | -
TGTGCCAGCAGCTTCAGGGGGCTCACTGAAGCTTTCTTT | CASSFRGLTEAFF | TRBV5-5 | TRBD1 | TRBJ1-1 | -
TGTGCCGGTAGTATACCGACAGGGTTGTACCGAAGTACTGAAGCTTTCTTT | CAGSIPTGLYRSTEAFF | TRBV19 | TRBD1 | TRBJ1-1 | -
TGCAGTGCTAGGGCGGGGAGCACAGATACGCAGTATTTT | CSARAGSTDTQYF | TRBV20-1 | - | TRBJ2-3 | few
TGTGCCAGCAGCGTAAAAGGAGGTAATCGGGACCGCGTCCAAGAGACCCAGTACTTC | CASSVKGGNRDRVQETQYF | TRBV21-1 | - | TRBJ2-5 | few
TGTGCCACCAGCAGACTACTCGGGGCCAGCACAGATACGCAGTATTTT | CATSRLLGASTDTQYF | TRBV15 | - | TRBJ2-3 | few
TGTGCCAGCAGCTTAGAGGACTGGGACAGTCAAATCTTC | CASSLEDWDSQIF | TRBV7-6 | TRBD1 | TRBJ1-2 | -
TGTGCCAGCAGCAAGGGGCCGGGACTAGCGGGAGTCCGCACAGATACGCGGTATTTT | CASSKGPGLAGVRTDTRYF | TRBV7-2 | TRBD2 | TRBJ2-3 | -